Included here is one T cell receptor beta chain sequence, with context. This sample was included in a study of T cell responses to AZD1222 COVID-19 vaccine. Repertoires were generated with immunoSEQ multiplex PCR, while TCRdb's copy carries only in-frame clones and drops some. The sample lists 110,000 or so clones, about nine tenths seen once, with more than 3.5% in the top ten. Germline assignment: CDR1 SEHNR and CDR2 FQNEAQ (reference sequence). The CDR3 has 16 residues. Trimming left V 1 base short and J 0 bases short, with 9 bases between. This specimen consisted of peripheral blood, obtained 28 days after the second dose of the MenACWY control vaccine. The chain employs TRBV7-9 and TRBJ2-2; D may be TRBD1 (5 bases). The receptor was isolated from an adult who received the MenACWY meningococcal vaccine as a control. The CDR3 here is CASSLEGVANTGELFF. In nucleotides, the CDR3 is TGTGCCAGCAGCTTAGAAGGGGTTGCGAACACCGGGGAGCTGTTTTTT.